This T cell receptor beta chain was profiled in a study of blood T cell repertoires in COVID-19. Background on the study: Samples of COVID-19 (acute and convalescent) were obtained from the United States, Italy and Spain. Sources were T cells, B-cell-depleted T cells, or PBMCs; the material itself was cDNA or gDNA.

Study processing details: Estimation of nucleated cell counts was performed using reference gene primer amplification. This table comes from immunoSEQ multiplex PCR, and its TCRdb copy is limited to in-frame clones, with some not included. V and J calls and clone size come straight from that table; D and trimming were deduced from the DNA. The table records 250,000 or so clones, around 84% of them present only once. Details on this clone: The junction and the germline gene differ at one end; a read error may be behind it.

Germline CDR1 LGHNT, CDR2 FRNRAP. This CDR3 is built from 12 residues. V gene TRBV12-5 combines with J gene TRBJ2-7; TRBD1 matches 7 bases. The sequencing input was peripheral blood. This TCR was recovered from a woman aged 70-85 years with active or convalescent COVID-19. In DNA form, the CDR3 reads TGTGCTAGTGGTCAACCGACAGGGCCTCGCTCATTC. Its protein is CASGQPTGPRSF.